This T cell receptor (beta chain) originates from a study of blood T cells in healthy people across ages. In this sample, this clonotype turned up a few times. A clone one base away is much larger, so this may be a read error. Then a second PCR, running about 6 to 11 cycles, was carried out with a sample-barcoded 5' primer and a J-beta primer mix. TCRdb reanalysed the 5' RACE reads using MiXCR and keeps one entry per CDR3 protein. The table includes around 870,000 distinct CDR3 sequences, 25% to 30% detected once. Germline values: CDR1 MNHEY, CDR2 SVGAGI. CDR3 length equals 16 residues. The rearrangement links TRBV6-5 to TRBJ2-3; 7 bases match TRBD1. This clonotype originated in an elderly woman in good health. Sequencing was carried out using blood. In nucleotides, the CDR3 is TGTGCCAGCAGCTACCTAGCCAGACAGGGTACAGGTACGCAGTATTTT. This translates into CASSYLARQGTGTQYF.